This record covers a single TCR beta chain. The time point: longitudinal time-point 2. The record originates from a study of neurological immune-mediated disorders. Synthesis of cDNA was carried out by template-switch 5'RACE. The reaction used 10-nucleotide random UMIs. TCRdb analysed the 5' RACE reads with MiXCR anew, one entry per CDR3 protein. The sample has roughly 49,000 distinct CDR3 sequences, less than 15% seen once. The CDR3 runs to 13 residues. Looked up from germline, CDR1 is SGHKS and CDR2 is YYEKEE (reference sequence). V was clipped by 3 bases and J by 7 bases; unmatched bases: 3. Sequencing input: PBMCs. The chain recombines TRBV5-5 with TRBJ2-2, with 7 nucleotides matching TRBD1. This clonotype was sampled from a male donor with HTLV-1-associated myelopathy (HAM/TSP). The CDR3 sequence: CASSYRDSGELFF. Here the CDR3 DNA reads TGTGCCAGCAGCTACCGGGACAGCGGGGAGCTGTTTTTT.